Shown below are 22 T cell receptor beta chains from a single sample sequenced in a study of cytomegalovirus exposure and HLA in healthy donors. Primers for the PCR totalled 60 Vbeta and 13 Jbeta. Method: immunoSEQ multiplex PCR; TCRdb's copy keeps in-frame clones and lacks some. The repertoire consists of about 200,000 clones, with 87% occurring once and the leading ten covering 1.3%. The sample taken for sequencing was PBMCs. The receptors were sampled from a man aged 25 to 40 in good health and CMV-seronegative.

J is TRBJ2-7 and V is TRBV4-1, with a possible D match to TRBD1 (5 bases). Germline CDR1 and CDR2: MGHRA and YSYEKL. V lost 4 bases to trimming and J lost 5 bases, with 21 bases between them. The CDR3 is 16 residues long. The CDR3 protein is CASSLSVGALSNEQYF. The DNA for the CDR3 is TGCGCCAGCAGCCTGAGCGTAGGGGCCCTCAGCAACGAGCAGTACTTC.

The chain employs TRBV13 and TRBJ1-2, with D possibly being TRBD1 (6 bases). The germline gives CDR1 PRHDT, CDR2 FYEKMQ (reference sequence). The ends were cut back, 5 bases at V and 0 bases at J, with 13 bases in the middle. CDR3 length: 15 amino acids. The CDR3 DNA follows: TGTGCCAGCAGCCCCGGACAGAGACCTAACTATGGCTACACCTTC. Translating it yields CASSPGQRPNYGYTF.

The chain is built from TRBV7-2 and TRBJ2-7; D is possibly TRBD2 (6 bases). Germline-derived CDR1 and CDR2 are SGHTA and FQGNSA. The CDR3 is 13 amino acids. Trimming shortened V by 2 bases and J by 7 bases, and 12 bases separated the two germline ends. Written as DNA, the CDR3 is TGTGCCAGCAGCTTATACCGGGACTCTGAGCAGTACTTC. Protein sequence: CASSLYRDSEQYF.

This clone was counted between two and nine times. The chain is built from TRBV11-2 and TRBJ2-7; 7 bases agree with TRBD2. Germline V gene lookup returns CDR1 SGHAT and CDR2 FQNNGV. CDR3 length equals 15 residues. After removal of 7 bases from V and 6 bases from J, the junction contained 15 bases not matched to a gene. The DNA of the CDR3 is TGTGCCAGCACCCAGTGGGCGGCGGGAGTAACCGAGCAGTACTTC. Its translation: CASTQWAAGVTEQYF. The full variable domain, with the rest looked up from reference TRBV11-2 and TRBJ2-7, is EAGVAQSPRYKIIEKRQSVAFWCNPISGHATLYWYQQILGQGPKLLIQFQNNGVVDDSQLPKDRFSAERLKGVDSTLKIQPAKLEDSAVYLCASTQWAAGVTEQYFGPGTRLTVT.

V is TRBV14 and J is TRBJ1-1; D gene uncertain. Trimming took 2 bases from V and 7 from J, leaving 11 bases between them. The germline CDR1 and CDR2 sequences are SGHDN and FVKESK. This CDR3 has 13 residues. The CDR3 spells CASSQFIRVEAFF. CDR3 coding DNA: TGTGCCAGCAGCCAATTCATCCGAGTTGAAGCTTTCTTT.

The chain joins TRBV30 to TRBJ2-3, with 8 bases identical to TRBD2. J lost 0 bases, V lost 5 bases, and 7 bases had no gene match. The CDR3 runs to 15 residues. Germline-derived CDR1 and CDR2 are GTSNPN and SVGIG (reference sequence). The CDR3 loop is CAWLPSGSSTDTQYF. As DNA, the CDR3 is TGTGCCTGGCTCCCCAGCGGGAGTAGCACAGATACGCAGTATTTT.

The chain combines TRBV5-1 with TRBJ2-2, with D possibly being TRBD1 (5 bases). The CDR3 runs to 15 residues. Germline V gene sequence: CDR1 SGHRS, CDR2 YFSETQ. The ends were cut back, 6 bases at V and 4 bases at J, with 16 bases in the middle. The CDR3 DNA reads as TGCGCCAGCAAGCGTGGAGATCAGGGCACCGGGGAGCTGTTTTTT. Its translation: CASKRGDQGTGELFF.

The gene calls are TRBV6-5 and TRBJ2-7; D gene unclear. The germline V gene encodes CDR1 MNHEY and CDR2 SVGAGI. The V end was cut by 0 bases, the J end by 10 bases, with 10 bases between. The CDR3 has 12 residues. The CDR3 DNA reads as TGTGCCAGCAGTTACTCGGGCGTCGAACAGTACTTC. Protein: CASSYSGVEQYF.

The V call is TRBV4-3, the J call TRBJ1-4, with D unclear. CDR1 is LGHNA and CDR2 is YSLEER in the germline V gene. The CDR3 extends over 16 amino acids. Trimming removed 1 base from V and 7 bases from J, with 16 bases in between. In DNA form, the CDR3 reads TGCGCCAGCAGCCAAGCGCCAGTGGGGAGAGGTGAAAAACTGTTTTTT. Protein sequence: CASSQAPVGRGEKLFF.

With regard to this clone: The junction does not match germline at one end; this may be a read error. The sample contains more than one DNA sequence encoding this CDR3. The V call is TRBV18, the J call TRBJ2-2, with 8 bases matching TRBD1. CDR3 length equals 16 residues. In germline, CDR1 is KGHSH, CDR2 LQKENI. This CDR3 is CASSGPRTGNTGELFF. In DNA, the CDR3 is TGTGCCAGCTCGGGGCCTAGGACAGGGAACACCGGGGAGTTGTTTTTT.

J is TRBJ1-2 and V is TRBV7-9, with D perhaps TRBD1 (5 bases). The CDR3 is 13 amino acids. Trimming removed 5 bases at V and 1 base at J, with 8 bases between. The V gene's germline CDR1 is SEHNR and CDR2 FQNEAQ (reference sequence). CDR3 loop: CASSQTDNYGYTF. In DNA form, the CDR3 reads TGTGCCAGCAGCCAGACAGATAACTATGGCTACACCTTC.

V usage is TRBV6-6 and J usage is TRBJ1-5, with 7 bases lining up with TRBD1. The length of the CDR3 is 13 residues. After removal of 6 bases from V and 5 bases from J, the junction contained 4 bases not matched to a gene. In germline, CDR1 is MNHNY, CDR2 SVGAGI (reference sequence). For the CDR3, the DNA is TGTGCCAGCAGGAGGGACAGCCATCAGCCCCAGCATTTT. The encoded protein is CASRRDSHQPQHF.

The chain uses TRBV6-6 and TRBJ1-4; D uncertain. This CDR3 has 11 amino acids. Trimming shortened V by 4 bases and J by 6 bases, and 3 bases separated the two germline ends. Germline V lookup: CDR1 MNHNY, CDR2 SVGAGI (reference sequence). CDR3 coding DNA: TGTGCCAGCAGTTCGGATGAAAAACTGTTTTTT. This codes for CASSSDEKLFF.

The chain is built from TRBV4-1 and TRBJ1-4; weak D call: TRBD1 (6 bases). The CDR3 has 16 residues. V lost 4 bases to trimming and J lost 5 bases, with 17 bases between them. The V gene's germline CDR1 is MGHRA and CDR2 YSYEKL. CDR3 sequence (DNA): TGCGCCAGCAGCCCGGACTCAACAGGGACAAATGAAAAACTGTTTTTT. Its translation is CASSPDSTGTNEKLFF.

The chain couples TRBV27 to TRBJ2-3; 8 nucleotides line up with TRBD2. The V segment lost 3 bases and the J segment 5 bases; nucleotides outside the gene matches: 10. The CDR3 loop spans 16 amino acids. Germline CDR1 reads MNHEY; CDR2 reads SMNVEV (reference sequence). CDR3 nucleotides: TGTGCCAGCAGTTTTTCGAGCGGGGGTGCCAGAGATACGCAGTATTTT. Translating gives CASSFSSGGARDTQYF.

The chain links TRBV7-6 to TRBJ2-2, with 7 nucleotides matching TRBD2. Germline V lookup: CDR1 SGHVS, CDR2 FNYEAQ. With 5 bases clipped from V and 0 bases from J, the junction kept 9 bases outside the gene matches. CDR3 size: 17 residues. Here the CDR3 reads CASSRTTSVANTGELFF. The CDR3 DNA reads TGTGCCAGCAGCCGAACCACTAGCGTAGCGAACACCGGGGAGCTGTTTTTT.

J is TRBJ1-2 and V is TRBV28; 8 bases match TRBD1. Losses at the gene ends were 5 bases for V and 2 bases for J; bases not matched to a gene: 1. In germline, CDR1 is MDHEN, CDR2 SYDVKM. There are 13 residues in the CDR3. CDR3 bases: TGTGCCAGCAGTGGGGACAGGAACTATGGCTACACCTTC. It yields the protein CASSGDRNYGYTF.

J is TRBJ1-2 and V is TRBV5-6, with TRBD1 matching over 7 bases. The V gene's germline CDR1 is SGHDT and CDR2 YYEEEE. This CDR3 comprises 14 residues. The junction had 9 bases not matched to a gene; V was cut back by 2 bases and J by 8 bases. CDR3 bases: TGTGCCAGCAGCTTATCCAACAGGGGAATAGGCTACACCTTC. Amino acids: CASSLSNRGIGYTF.

The V and J genes are TRBV5-1 and TRBJ2-7; 7 positions agree with TRBD1. The CDR3 runs 15 residues. V lost 4 bases to trimming and J lost 7 bases; unmatched junction nucleotides: 14. Germline values: CDR1 SGHRS, CDR2 YFSETQ. The DNA of the CDR3 is TGCGCCAGCAGCCCACGACAGGGACCGACGGGGGAGCAGTACTTC. Translating it yields CASSPRQGPTGEQYF. Full variable domain (remainder filled in from reference TRBV5-1 and TRBJ2-7): KAGVTQTPRYLIKTRGQQVTLSCSPISGHRSVSWYQQTPGQGLQFLFEYFSETQRNKGNFPGRFSGRQFSNSRSEMNVSTLELGDSALYLCASSPRQGPTGEQYFGPGTRLTVT.

In this sample, this clone turned up a few times. The chain is built from TRBV19 and TRBJ1-1, with D unresolved. CDR1 and CDR2 (germline): LNHDA, SQIVND (reference sequence). CDR3 length: 13 residues. V was cut by 5 bases and J by 6 bases, with 13 bases left in between. The CDR3 nucleotides are TGTGCCAGTAGTCTCTTATCCGGGGCTGAAGCTTTCTTT. This codes for CASSLLSGAEAFF.

V gene TRBV5-1 combines with J gene TRBJ2-2, with 11 bases fitting TRBD2. CDR3 length: 16 residues. V trimming: 1 base; J trimming: 6 bases; junction bases outside the gene matches: 5. Looked up from germline, CDR1 is SGHRS and CDR2 is YFSETQ. The chain's CDR3 is CASSLRASGGPGELFF. CDR3 sequence (DNA): TGCGCCAGCAGCTTGAGGGCTAGCGGGGGGCCCGGGGAGCTGTTTTTT.

This clone was observed a handful of times. The chain employs TRBV4-3 and TRBJ2-5; 10 bases line up with TRBD2. CDR3 length equals 16 residues. Per the germline V gene, CDR1 is LGHNA and CDR2 is YSLEER. V shed 0 bases, J shed 6 bases, and the junction held 7 bases outside the gene matches. CDR3 protein: CASSQEFSGGLQTQYF. CDR3 nucleotide sequence: TGCGCCAGCAGCCAAGAATTTAGCGGGGGGTTGCAGACCCAGTACTTC.